The T cell receptor beta chain described here comes from a study of T cell responses to AZD1222 COVID-19 vaccine. The CDR3 covers 12 residues. Germline lookup yields CDR1 MNHEY and CDR2 SVGEGT. V was trimmed by 2 bases and J by 3 bases, leaving 5 bases between them. Findings and caveats of the study: At baseline, seropositivity was found in only five or six AZD1222 recipients.

TCRdb keeps only in-frame clones here, not all; method: immunoSEQ multiplex PCR. Among fewer than 200,000 clones, about 89% were seen once, and the ten largest hold 1.5% to 2%. Note on this clone: The antigen is unknown.

The receptor was isolated from an adult in good health. This chain links TRBV6-2 or TRBV6-3 with TRBJ2-7, with D unresolved. The starting material was peripheral blood, obtained on day 0 of AZD1222 vaccination. Here the CDR3 reads CASSYGVYEQYF. The CDR3, as DNA: TGTGCCAGCAGTTACGGGGTCTACGAGCAGTACTTC.